Listed here are 10 T cell receptor beta chains from one sample, sequenced in a study of patients and donors after allogeneic stem cell transplantation. TCRdb independently ran MiXCR on the RT-PCR reads; one entry per CDR3 protein. The sample lists about 150,000 distinct CDR3 sequences, roughly two fifths seen once, with 40% to 55% in the top ten. Source material: blood, either unsorted or a sorted T cell fraction (not recorded which). These TCRs come from a human donor who was either an allogeneic HSCT recipient or a stem cell or donor lymphocyte infusion donor (not recorded which). It is not recorded whose cells these are; they may come from a transplant donor.

This clonotype was seen repeatedly, ten times or more. The chain has TRBV7-6 and TRBJ1-1; 7 bases are shared with TRBD1. The CDR3 covers 16 residues. The ends lost 5 bases at V and 1 base at J; junction bases unmatched: 10. Germline V gene lookup returns CDR1 SGHVS and CDR2 FNYEAQ. This chain's CDR3 is CASSLMTGRGNTEAFF. The DNA for the CDR3 is TGTGCCAGCAGCCTTATGACAGGGCGAGGGAACACTGAAGCTTTCTTT. Filled out from reference TRBV7-6 and TRBJ1-1, the complete variable domain reads GAGVSQSPRYKVTKRGQDVALRCDPISGHVSLYWYRQALGQGPEFLTYFNYEAQQDKSGLPNDRFSAERPEGSISTLTIQRTEQRDSAMYRCASSLMTGRGNTEAFFGQGTRLTVV.

This clonotype has ten or more counts. This chain connects TRBV6-1 to TRBJ1-1; a possible D gene is TRBD1 (5 bases). CDR3 length: 13 residues. Germline CDR1 reads MNHNS; CDR2 reads SASEGT. The V and J ends lost 5 bases and 2 bases respectively, with 9 bases between them. CDR3 bases: TGTGCCAGCAGTAGACAGCTTAACACTGAAGCTTTCTTT. The encoded protein is CASSRQLNTEAFF.

The rearrangement links TRBV20-1 to TRBJ1-2; D perhaps matches TRBD1 (5 bases). V was clipped by 5 bases and J by 8 bases, with 24 bases between them. The CDR3 extends over 15 amino acids. The germline CDR1 and CDR2 sequences are DFQATT and SNEGSKA (reference sequence). As DNA, the CDR3 is TGCAGTGCTCCAACCGGGGAGGGGCTCGTGGAGGGCTACACCTTC. This codes for CSAPTGEGLVEGYTF.

This clonotype appeared a few times. V usage is TRBV5-1 and J usage is TRBJ1-1, with D maybe TRBD1 (6 bases). Germline V gene data show CDR1 as SGHRS and CDR2 as YFSETQ. The CDR3 length is 15 residues. V shed 0 bases and J shed 8 bases, with 17 bases lying between them. The CDR3 protein is CASSLDKGGWFEAFF. In DNA, the CDR3 is TGCGCCAGCAGCTTGGATAAGGGGGGATGGTTCGAAGCTTTCTTT.

This clonotype was seen ten or more times. The gene calls are TRBV5-1 and TRBJ1-1; D is unclear. Germline V gene data show CDR1 as SGHRS and CDR2 as YFSETQ. This CDR3 region has 11 residues. With 2 bases removed from V and 8 bases from J, the gap between germline ends came to 7 bases. The CDR3 loop reads CASSFGREAFF. The CDR3 DNA is TGCGCCAGCAGCTTCGGTCGGGAAGCTTTCTTT.

This clonotype has more than one count but fewer than ten. The V call is TRBV12-3 or TRBV12-4, the J call TRBJ1-1; TRBD1 might be the D (6 bases). The V gene lost 5 bases and the J gene lost 0 bases, with 13 bases spanning the gap. The CDR3 covers 15 residues. The CDR3 nucleotides read TGTGCCAGCAGTCCTAACTGGGGGCTGAACACTGAAGCTTTCTTT. Translated, it gives CASSPNWGLNTEAFF.

The sample holds a few counts of this clonotype. This chain links TRBV6-1 with TRBJ1-5; 8 bases align to TRBD1. The J segment lost 2 bases and the V segment lost 2 bases, leaving 5 bases of the junction unmatched. The CDR3 is 16 amino acids. Germline lookup yields CDR1 MNHNS and CDR2 SASEGT. The CDR3 reads CASSEQGQAGNQPQHF. The CDR3 coding sequence is TGTGCCAGCAGTGAACAGGGACAGGCTGGCAATCAGCCCCAGCATTTT.

This clonotype came up a few times. One end of the junction is discordant with germline, which a read error may explain. The chain links TRBV6-4 to TRBJ1-3; 9 positions agree with TRBD1. The CDR3 is 14 residues long. Germline-derived CDR1 and CDR2 are MRHNA and SNTAGT. The CDR3 protein is CASRDWDRANTIYF. CDR3 bases: TGTGCCAGCAGGGACTGGGACAGGGCGAACACCATATATTTT.

This clonotype was recorded at least ten times. This sequence joins TRBV12-3 or TRBV12-4 and TRBJ1-5; maybe TRBD1 (5 bases). The CDR3 spans 12 residues. Trimming took 6 bases from V and 5 from J, leaving 8 bases between them. The CDR3 nucleotides read TGTGCCAGCAGCTTGGGGGATCAGCCCCAGCATTTT. Protein: CASSLGDQPQHF.

CDR3 in DNA: TGCAGTGCTAGATTCTCCGGGGGCTTCAATCAGCCCCAGCATTTT. Translation gives CSARFSGGFNQPQHF. The rearrangement links TRBV20-1 to TRBJ1-5; the D gene is possibly TRBD1 (6 bases). The CDR3 has 15 residues. V was trimmed by 2 bases and J by 3 bases, leaving 14 bases between them. Germline-derived CDR1 and CDR2 are DFQATT and SNEGSKA (reference sequence).